These T cell receptor beta chains were read from a single sample in a study of early T cells in non-severe SARS-CoV-2 infection. TCRdb ran MiXCR on the 5' RACE reads and lists one entry per CDR3 protein. The table has about 110,000 distinct CDR3 sequences, around an eighth seen once. Sequenced here: whole blood, sampled at baseline. Source of these receptors: an adult who was a healthcare worker with PCR-confirmed SARS-CoV-2 infection or an uninfected control (not recorded which). Both conserved end residues are part of each CDR3. The D gene is left open where the match is weak. Part of the rows lack a size; the others show once, few, many or a class for expanded clones.

j_call v_call clone_size d_call cdr3_nt cdr3_aa
TRBJ1-1 TRBV20-1 few NA TGCAGTGCTAGAGCAGGCCGGAACACTGAAGCTTTCTTT CSARAGRNTEAFF
TRBJ1-2 TRBV29-1 few NA TGCAGCACCCTTATGGGGGATGGCTACACCTTC CSTLMGDGYTF
TRBJ2-3 TRBV28 few NA TGTGCCAGCAGTTTAAGGAGGGGGACGTATACGCAGTATTTT CASSLRRGTYTQYF
TRBJ1-1 TRBV15 many NA TGTGCCACCAGCAGAGATTTAGGGGTGGTGAACACTGAAGCTTTCTTT CATSRDLGVVNTEAFF
TRBJ1-1 TRBV7-9 NA NA TGTGCCAGCAGCTCCGAGATGGGCGCTGAAGCTTTCTTT CASSSEMGAEAFF
TRBJ2-6 TRBV11-2 few NA TGTGCCACCAACTCTGGGGCCAACGTCCTGACTTTC CATNSGANVLTF
TRBJ2-2 TRBV20-1 many NA TGCAGTGGTCGGAGGGGGTCCGGGGAGCTGTTTTTT CSGRRGSGELFF
TRBJ1-2 TRBV9 few NA TGTGCCAGCAGCCCAGACAGCAAGAACTATGGCTACACCTTC CASSPDSKNYGYTF
TRBJ2-1 TRBV30 NA NA TGTGCCTGGAGTGTACGGAATAACAATGAGCTGTTCTTC CAWSVRNNNELFF
TRBJ2-1 TRBV27 few TRBD2 TGTGCCAGCAGTGGGCGACTAGCGAACTCCTACAATGAGCAGTTCTTC CASSGRLANSYNEQFF
TRBJ1-1 TRBV20-1 many NA TGCAGTGCTAGAGGAGGGGTTGACACTGAAGCTTTCTTT CSARGGVDTEAFF
TRBJ1-1 TRBV27 many TRBD1 TGTGCCAGCAGGAGGACAGGGGGCACTGAAGCTTTCTTT CASRRTGGTEAFF
TRBJ1-4 TRBV12-3/TRBV12-4 NA NA TGTGCCAGCAGTACCGACACCACTGGACTGTTTTTT CASSTDTTGLFF
TRBJ1-4 TRBV29-1 medium-sized NA TGCAGCGTTCACCTGGGGGCTGGCAATGAAAAACTGTTTTTT CSVHLGAGNEKLFF
TRBJ2-3 TRBV6-2/TRBV6-3 many NA TGTGCCAGCAGCGGGGACACAGATACGCAGTATTTT CASSGDTDTQYF
TRBJ2-7 TRBV6-5 many NA TGTGCCAGCAGTTTGTCCGACGAGCAGTACTTC CASSLSDEQYF
TRBJ2-2 TRBV11-3 few NA TGTGCCAGCAGCTTCGAGGAGAGGGGAATAACCGGGGAGCTGTTTTTT CASSFEERGITGELFF
TRBJ1-5 TRBV12-3/TRBV12-4 once NA TGTGCCAGCGGTAGGGATAGGGAGCCCCAGCATTTT CASGRDREPQHF
TRBJ2-7 TRBV3-1 few NA TGTGCCAGCAGCCAAGTCCCCTGGACCTACGAGCAGTACTTC CASSQVPWTYEQYF
TRBJ2-5 TRBV3-1 NA TRBD2 TGTGCCAGCAGCCAAGATCTGGCGGGGGGCGTCTATGAGACCCAGTACTTC CASSQDLAGGVYETQYF
TRBJ2-2 TRBV7-9 few NA TGTGCCACCCTGGAGGGGGTCTTCACCGGGGAGCTGTTTTTT CATLEGVFTGELFF
TRBJ1-4 TRBV5-6 NA TRBD1 TGTGCCAGCAGCCGACAGGGCTCGACTAATGAAAAACTGTTTTTT CASSRQGSTNEKLFF
TRBJ2-5 TRBV4-1 NA NA TGCGCCAGCAGCCAAGATCCTAGTCGTCAAGAGACCCAGTACTTC CASSQDPSRQETQYF
TRBJ2-5 TRBV2 many TRBD2 TGTGCCAGCAGAGGTAGCGGGGGGCGCCAAGAGACCCAGTACTTC CASRGSGGRQETQYF
TRBJ2-1 TRBV7-9 few NA TGTGCCAGCAGCTTATATCCGTACAATGAGCAGTTCTTC CASSLYPYNEQFF
TRBJ2-7 TRBV3-1 NA NA TGTGCCAGCAGCCACCCAGGGGGGTGGTACGAGCAGTACTTC CASSHPGGWYEQYF
TRBJ1-1 TRBV18 NA NA TGTGCCAGCTCACCACGGGCCTTGATGAACACTGAAGCTTTCTTT CASSPRALMNTEAFF
TRBJ2-7 TRBV27 NA TRBD2 TGTGCCAGCAGTCCCCAACTAGCGTACTCCTACGAGCAGTACTTC CASSPQLAYSYEQYF
TRBJ2-3 TRBV6-5 many NA TGTGCCAGCAGATCACACTCGGTCGATACGCAGTATTTT CASRSHSVDTQYF
TRBJ2-1 TRBV11-2 few NA TGTGCCAGCAGCTTAGGGAGGACAGTGCTTAATGAGCAGTTCTTC CASSLGRTVLNEQFF
TRBJ1-5 TRBV19 NA NA TGTGCCAGTAGACCCGTTCATTACGGCAATCAGCCCCAGCATTTT CASRPVHYGNQPQHF
TRBJ2-1 TRBV15 few NA TGTGCCACCAGCAGAGATCGCGCGTCGGGGCAGTTCTTC CATSRDRASGQFF
TRBJ2-7 TRBV6-1 NA TRBD2 TGTGCCAGCAGTGTAGGGGCTAGCGGTGCCTACGAGCAGTACTTC CASSVGASGAYEQYF
TRBJ1-3 TRBV29-1 NA NA TGCAGCGGAGAAACAGGAAACACCATATATTTT CSGETGNTIYF